One T cell receptor (beta chain) is described in this entry. The antigen is not known. This record belongs to a study of graft-versus-host responses after intestinal transplantation. The wider study: Every one of the recipients received anti-thymocyte globulin induction and afterwards took tacrolimus and steroids for around 3 years. General study results and limits: Present in recipient marrow, GvH clones included some that appeared first in ileum or blood.

Measured with immunoSEQ multiplex PCR; TCRdb has only the in-frame clones, and not every one. The sample holds 84,000 or so clones, 82% seen once. Germline V gives CDR1 SGHVS, CDR2 FQNEAQ. The CDR3 loop spans 18 amino acids. Trimming removed 0 bases from V and 0 bases from J, with 12 bases in between. The V gene is TRBV7-8, the J gene TRBJ2-6; D is undetermined. The clonotype originates from a human donor who received an intestinal transplant. Sequenced material: unstimulated CD4+ T cells sorted from spleen or lymph node cells, taken before intestinal transplant. CDR3 sequence reads: CASSLAGLDFSGANVLTF. CDR3 DNA: TGTGCCAGCAGCTTAGCTGGATTAGACTTCTCTGGGGCCAACGTCCTGACTTTC.